This T cell receptor (beta chain) is from a study of CD8+CD57+ T cells in acquired aplastic anemia. Study details: Each DNA sample taken from sorted CD4+ and CD8+ cells came to 2.5 to 4 ug on average. Study-level points and caveats: Over 25 CD8+ CDR3 sequences occurred in both the patients and the controls. Any difference that existed in CD8+ Simpson's diversity between patients and controls was not significant.

The TCR beta profiling, which covered VDJ combination and CDR3 sequence, was carried out using genomic DNA as the template. From the reads, TCRdb called clonotypes with MiXCR, one entry per CDR3 protein. The sample consists of 150,000 to 180,000 distinct CDR3 sequences, approximately 52% of them appearing once. The CDR3 is 14 amino acids. The germline CDR1 and CDR2 sequences are ENHRY and SYGVKD. V was cut by 2 bases and J by 7 bases, with 12 bases left in between. This clonotype was recorded at least ten times. Its antigen is not known. Sequencing involved patients with CD8+CD57+ cell expansion previously shown by flow cytometry. By the time of blood sampling, patients had still received no therapy.

This TCR came from a human donor with aplastic anemia. The material sequenced was sorted CD4+, CD8+, or CD8+CD57+ T cells (not recorded which) from PBMCs. This rearrangement joins TRBV10-3 to TRBJ2-1; D is possibly TRBD1 (5 bases). CDR3 loop: CAISEPGRLNEQFF. For the CDR3, the DNA is TGTGCCATCAGTGAGCCAGGGCGGTTGAATGAGCAGTTCTTC.